The 15 T cell receptor beta chains listed next were all sequenced from one sample in a study. A single record per CDR3 protein comes from TCRdb applying MiXCR to the 5' RACE reads. The data show roughly 46,000 distinct CDR3 sequences, 25% to 35% seen once. The sample comprised naive CD4+ T cells sorted from blood. The sample's subset: naive CD4+ T cells, CD4+CD45RA+CD25-. These receptors all stem from a female donor with breast cancer.

About this clonotype: At one end, the junction sequence differs from germline, possibly due to a read error. The V gene is TRBV5-1, the J gene TRBJ1-3, with a weak D call TRBD1 (6 bases). Germline loops: CDR1 SGHRS, CDR2 YFSETQ. CDR3 length equals 15 residues. CDR3 nucleotides: TGCGCCAGCAGCCCGGACCTTAGGGGGAACACTGAAGCTGTCTTT. Translated: CASSPDLRGNTEAVF.

The V and J genes are TRBV12-3 or TRBV12-4 and TRBJ2-7; D remains unclear. The V and J ends lost 7 bases and 4 bases respectively, with 14 bases between them. The CDR3 contains 13 residues. DNA of the CDR3: TGTGCCAGCACCACCCAGGTCGGTTACGAGCAGTACTTC. Amino acid sequence: CASTTQVGYEQYF.

J is TRBJ1-4 and V is TRBV4-1; TRBD1 might be the D (5 bases). V dropped 0 bases and J dropped 3 bases, with 11 bases sitting between them. This CDR3 contains 16 residues. The germline CDR1 and CDR2 sequences are MGHRA and YSYEKL. The CDR3 DNA reads as TGCGCCAGCAGCCAAGATATACAGGTGGCTAATGAAAAACTGTTTTTT. Translating it yields CASSQDIQVANEKLFF.

This clonotype appeared a few times. At one end, the junction sequence differs from germline, possibly due to a read error. The gene calls are TRBV5-1 and TRBJ2-1; tentative D call: TRBD2 (6 bases). This CDR3 comprises 15 residues. Germline CDR1 is SGHRS and CDR2 is YFSETQ. The CDR3 nucleotides are TGCGCCAGCAGCTTGGTCAGCGGGTCCTACAATGAGCGGTTCTTC. It yields the protein CASSLVSGSYNERFF.

The gene calls are TRBV12-3 or TRBV12-4 and TRBJ2-7; TRBD1 is a possible D gene (5 bases). This CDR3 is built from 12 residues. V lost 8 bases and J 2 bases, leaving 10 bases between the germline ends. CDR3 in DNA: TGTGCCAGCCAGGGCAGCCCCTACGAGCAGTACTTC. Its protein is CASQGSPYEQYF.

This chain joins TRBV15 and TRBJ2-7, with a weak D call TRBD2 (6 bases). The V gene lost 1 base and the J gene lost 5 bases, with 15 bases spanning the gap. The CDR3 spans 15 residues. The germline gives CDR1 LNHNV, CDR2 YYDKDF (reference sequence). CDR3 in DNA: TGTGCCACCAGCAGAGCAGCAGGAGGGTCTGACGAGCAGTACTTC. Translation gives CATSRAAGGSDEQYF. Variable domain in full (rest from reference TRBV15 and TRBJ2-7): DAMVIQNPRYQVTQFGKPVTLSCSQTLNHNVMYWYQQKSSQAPKLLFHYYDKDFNNEADTPDNFQSRRPNTSFCFLDIRSPGLGDTAMYLCATSRAAGGSDEQYFGPGTRLTVT.

This clonotype was seen ten or more times. In nucleotides, the CDR3 is TGCGCCAGCAGCTTGGATCTGACTAGCGGCATTGACAATGAGCAGTTCTTC. This sequence encodes CASSLDLTSGIDNEQFF. The chain carries TRBV5-1 and TRBJ2-1; the match to TRBD2 covers 9 bases. This CDR3 has 17 amino acids. J lost 5 bases, V lost 0 bases, and 9 bases had no gene match. Germline V lookup: CDR1 SGHRS, CDR2 YFSETQ.

The rearrangement links TRBV12-3 or TRBV12-4 to TRBJ2-3, with no clear D. The CDR3 is 12 residues long. V lost 3 bases and J lost 8, with 9 bases in between. The CDR3 coding sequence is TGTGCCAGCAGTTTTGCACCATCTACGCAGTATTTT. It translates to CASSFAPSTQYF.

V is TRBV7-6 and J is TRBJ2-7; D possibly corresponds to TRBD1 (5 bases). The germline gives CDR1 SGHVS, CDR2 FNYEAQ. There are 18 residues in the CDR3. Trimming cost V 3 bases and J 3 bases, with 24 bases left between them. CDR3 sequence: CASSLTVEKDTSNYEQYF. CDR3 nucleotides: TGTGCCAGCAGCTTGACCGTGGAGAAGGACACTTCCAACTACGAGCAGTACTTC.

The rearrangement uses TRBV6-5 and TRBJ2-1, with a tentative D call TRBD1 (5 bases). The CDR3 consists of 11 residues. Germline CDR1 MNHEY, CDR2 SVGAGI. The V and J ends lost 8 bases and 9 bases respectively, with 11 bases between them. The CDR3 loop is CASLRGTEQFF. The CDR3 DNA sequence: TGTGCCAGCTTAAGGGGTACTGAGCAGTTCTTC.

The chain couples TRBV6-1 to TRBJ1-3; D is perhaps TRBD1 (5 bases). The V and J ends lost 4 bases and 14 bases respectively, with 27 bases between them. This CDR3 has 16 amino acids. The germline V gene encodes CDR1 MNHNS and CDR2 SASEGT. The CDR3 sequence: CASSGVQAFSGNAVYF. CDR3 nucleotide sequence: TGTGCCAGCAGTGGCGTACAGGCGTTCTCTGGAAACGCCGTATATTTT.

The rearrangement joins TRBV20-1 to TRBJ2-1; unclear D gene. V was clipped by 4 bases and J by 10 bases, with 17 bases between them. This CDR3 is 13 amino acids long. Germline lookup yields CDR1 DFQATT and CDR2 SNEGSKA (reference sequence). The CDR3 DNA reads TGCAGTGCTATATTCCGGAAAGCACACGAGCAGTTCTTC. It encodes CSAIFRKAHEQFF.

The chain couples TRBV13 to TRBJ2-1, with D perhaps matching TRBD1 or TRBD2 (6 bases each). Deletions cut 3 bases from V and 7 bases from J, with 13 bases between. Germline CDR1 PRHDT, CDR2 FYEKMQ (reference sequence). This CDR3 contains 14 residues. The CDR3 protein is CASSFPWRGNEQFF. In nucleotides, the CDR3 is TGTGCCAGCAGCTTCCCATGGAGGGGGAATGAGCAGTTCTTC.

This clonotype was seen a handful of times. The chain has TRBV7-3 and TRBJ2-3, with D hard to call. This CDR3 spans 13 amino acids. Germline V CDR1 and CDR2: SGHTA, FQGTGA. Trimming took off 2 bases at V and 4 bases at J, with 7 bases between the two ends. CDR3 sequence (DNA): TGTGCCAGCAGCTTATTTGGCGCAGATACGCAGTATTTT. Translated: CASSLFGADTQYF.

This chain links TRBV6-5 with TRBJ1-3; 7 bases match TRBD1. The CDR3 runs 16 residues. Germline V gene lookup returns CDR1 MNHEY and CDR2 SVGAGI. V lost 0 bases, J lost 4 bases, and 6 bases stayed unmatched. CDR3 region: CASSYSRQGGGNTIYF. The CDR3 bases are TGTGCCAGCAGTTACTCGAGGCAGGGGGGAGGAAACACCATATATTTT.